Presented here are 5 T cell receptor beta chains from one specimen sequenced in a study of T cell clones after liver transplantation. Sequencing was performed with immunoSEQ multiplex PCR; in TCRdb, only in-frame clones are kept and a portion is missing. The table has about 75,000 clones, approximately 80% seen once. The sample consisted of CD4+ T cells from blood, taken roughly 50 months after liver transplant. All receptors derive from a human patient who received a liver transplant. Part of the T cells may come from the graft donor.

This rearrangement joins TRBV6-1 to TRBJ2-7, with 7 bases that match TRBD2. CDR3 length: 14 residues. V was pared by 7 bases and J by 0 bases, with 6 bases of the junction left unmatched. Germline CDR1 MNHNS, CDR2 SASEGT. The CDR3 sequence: CASTPGTNSYEQYF. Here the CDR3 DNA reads TGTGCCAGCACCCCCGGGACTAACTCCTACGAGCAGTACTTC.

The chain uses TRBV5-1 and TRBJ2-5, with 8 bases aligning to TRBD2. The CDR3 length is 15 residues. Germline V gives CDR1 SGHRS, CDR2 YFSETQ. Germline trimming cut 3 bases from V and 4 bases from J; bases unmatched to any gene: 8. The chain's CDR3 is CASSSSGSWPETQYF. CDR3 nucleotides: TGCGCCAGCAGCTCAAGCGGGAGTTGGCCAGAGACCCAGTACTTC.

CDR3 loop: CASSLVQPTDTQYF. Written as DNA, the CDR3 is TGTGCCAGCAGCCTAGTACAGCCCACAGATACGCAGTATTTT. V and J are TRBV5-5 and TRBJ2-3, with unresolved D. The CDR3 has 14 amino acids. V was pared by 4 bases and J by 2 bases, with 11 bases between. CDR1 is SGHKS and CDR2 is YYEKEE in the germline V gene (reference sequence).

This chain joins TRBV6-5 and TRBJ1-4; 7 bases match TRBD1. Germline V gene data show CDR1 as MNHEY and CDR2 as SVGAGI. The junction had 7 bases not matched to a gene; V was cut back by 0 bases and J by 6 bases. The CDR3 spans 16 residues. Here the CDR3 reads CASSYSLTGIHEKLFF. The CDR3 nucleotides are TGTGCCAGCAGTTACTCCTTGACAGGGATTCATGAAAAACTGTTTTTT.

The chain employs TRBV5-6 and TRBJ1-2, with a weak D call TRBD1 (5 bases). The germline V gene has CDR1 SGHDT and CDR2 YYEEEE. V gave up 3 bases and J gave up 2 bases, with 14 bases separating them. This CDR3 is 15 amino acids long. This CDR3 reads CASSSTGRQNYGYTF. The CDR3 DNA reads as TGTGCCAGCAGCTCCACGGGACGTCAGAACTATGGCTACACCTTC.